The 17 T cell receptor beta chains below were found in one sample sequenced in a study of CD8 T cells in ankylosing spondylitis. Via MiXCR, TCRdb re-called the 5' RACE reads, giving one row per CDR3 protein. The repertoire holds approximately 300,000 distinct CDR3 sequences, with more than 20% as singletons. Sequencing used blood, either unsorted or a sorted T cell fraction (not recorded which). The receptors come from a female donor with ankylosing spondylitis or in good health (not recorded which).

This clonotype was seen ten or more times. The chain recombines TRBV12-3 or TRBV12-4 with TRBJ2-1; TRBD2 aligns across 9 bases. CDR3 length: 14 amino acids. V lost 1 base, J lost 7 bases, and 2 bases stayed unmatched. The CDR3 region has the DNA TGTGCCAGCAGTTTAGGTAGCGGGAGAAATGAGCAGTTCTTC. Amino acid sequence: CASSLGSGRNEQFF.

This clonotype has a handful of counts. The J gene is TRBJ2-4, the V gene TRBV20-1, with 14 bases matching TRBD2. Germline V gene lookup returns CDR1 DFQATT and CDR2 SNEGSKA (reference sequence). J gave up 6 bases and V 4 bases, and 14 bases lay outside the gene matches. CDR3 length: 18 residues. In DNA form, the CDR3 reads TGCAGTGCTAATTCGCGACTAGCGGGAGGGCCTGATATAAACATTCAGTACTTC. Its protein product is CSANSRLAGGPDINIQYF.

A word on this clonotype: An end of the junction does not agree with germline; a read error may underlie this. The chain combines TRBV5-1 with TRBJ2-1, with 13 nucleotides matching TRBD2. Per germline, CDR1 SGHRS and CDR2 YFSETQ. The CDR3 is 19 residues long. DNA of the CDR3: TGCGCCAGCACCTTGGAACTAGCGGGAGGGATTAGCTCCTACAATGAGCAGTTCTTC. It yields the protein CASTLELAGGISSYNEQFF.

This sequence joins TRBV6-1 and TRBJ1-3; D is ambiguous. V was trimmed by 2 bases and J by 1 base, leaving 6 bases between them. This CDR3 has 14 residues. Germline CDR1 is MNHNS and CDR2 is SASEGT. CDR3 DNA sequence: TGTGCCAGCAGTGAACGGGGATCTGGAAACACCATATATTTT. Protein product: CASSERGSGNTIYF.

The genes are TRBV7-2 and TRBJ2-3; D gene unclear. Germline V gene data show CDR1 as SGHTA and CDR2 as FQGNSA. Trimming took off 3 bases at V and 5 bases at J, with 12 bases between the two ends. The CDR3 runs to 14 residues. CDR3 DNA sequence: TGTGCCAGCAGCTTTCTCGGACGGTTAGATACGCAGTATTTT. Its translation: CASSFLGRLDTQYF.

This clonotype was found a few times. Written as DNA, the CDR3 is TGCGCCAGCAGCTTAATCCCGGGACAGGGGGATACTTTCTTT. Translation: CASSLIPGQGDTFF. J is TRBJ1-1 and V is TRBV5-1, with 11 nucleotides matching TRBD1. Germline V gene data show CDR1 as SGHRS and CDR2 as YFSETQ. V lost 2 bases, J lost 12 bases, and 9 bases stayed unmatched. The CDR3 consists of 14 residues.

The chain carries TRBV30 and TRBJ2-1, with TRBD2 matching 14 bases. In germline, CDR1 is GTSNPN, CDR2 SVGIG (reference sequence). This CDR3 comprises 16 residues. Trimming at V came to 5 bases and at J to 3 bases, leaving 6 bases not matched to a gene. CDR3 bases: TGTGCCTGGCTGGCGGGACTAGCGGGAGTCTACAATGAGCAGTTCTTC. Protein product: CAWLAGLAGVYNEQFF. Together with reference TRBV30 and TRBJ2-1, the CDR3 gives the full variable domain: SQTIHQWPATLVQPVGSPLSLECTVEGTSNPNLYWYRQAAGRGLQLLFYSVGIGQISSEVPQNLSASRPQDRQFILSSKKLLLSDSGFYLCAWLAGLAGVYNEQFFGPGTRLTVL.

The chain's CDR3 is CASGPQSTDTQYF. In nucleotides, the CDR3 is TGTGCCAGCGGACCCCAGAGCACAGATACGCAGTATTTT. The rearrangement links TRBV6-1 to TRBJ2-3; D call uncertain. The CDR3 loop spans 13 amino acids. The V and J ends lost 8 bases and 0 bases respectively, with 9 bases between them. Germline V gives CDR1 MNHNS, CDR2 SASEGT.

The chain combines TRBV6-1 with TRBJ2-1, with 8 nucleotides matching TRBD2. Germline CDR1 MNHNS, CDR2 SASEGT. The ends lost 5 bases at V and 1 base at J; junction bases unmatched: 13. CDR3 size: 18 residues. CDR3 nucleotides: TGTGCCAGCAGTCCCCCGGGGGCGGGAGGAGGTTCCTACAATGAGCAGTTCTTC. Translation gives CASSPPGAGGGSYNEQFF.

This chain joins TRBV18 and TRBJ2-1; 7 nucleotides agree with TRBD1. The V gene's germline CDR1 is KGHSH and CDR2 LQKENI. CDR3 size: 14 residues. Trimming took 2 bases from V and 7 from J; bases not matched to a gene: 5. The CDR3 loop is CASSPTGAGNEQFF. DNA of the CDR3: TGTGCCAGCTCACCAACAGGGGCCGGTAATGAGCAGTTCTTC.

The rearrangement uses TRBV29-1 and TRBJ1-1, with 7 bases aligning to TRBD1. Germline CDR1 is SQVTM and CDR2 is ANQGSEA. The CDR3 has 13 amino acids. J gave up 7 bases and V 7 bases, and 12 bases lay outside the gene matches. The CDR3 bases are TGCAGCGCCTCACAGGGGAGGGTAAATGAAGCTTTCTTT. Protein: CSASQGRVNEAFF.

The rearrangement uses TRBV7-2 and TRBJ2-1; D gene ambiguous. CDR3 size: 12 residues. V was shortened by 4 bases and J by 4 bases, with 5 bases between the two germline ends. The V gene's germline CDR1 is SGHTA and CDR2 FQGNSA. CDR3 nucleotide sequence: TGTGCCAGCAGCTACTTGTACAATGAGCAGTTCTTC. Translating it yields CASSYLYNEQFF.

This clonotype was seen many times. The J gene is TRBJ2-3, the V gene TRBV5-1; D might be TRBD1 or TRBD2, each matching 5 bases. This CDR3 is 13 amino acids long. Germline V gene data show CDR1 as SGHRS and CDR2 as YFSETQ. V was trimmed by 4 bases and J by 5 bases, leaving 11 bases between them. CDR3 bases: TGCGCCAGCAGCGTTGGGGCGGGAGATACGCAGTATTTT. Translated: CASSVGAGDTQYF.

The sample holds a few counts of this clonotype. CDR3 loop: CASSTGLAGDRPDTQYF. In DNA, the CDR3 is TGTGCCAGTAGCACGGGACTAGCGGGAGATCGACCAGATACGCAGTATTTT. The chain employs TRBV19 and TRBJ2-3, with 14 bases matching TRBD2. CDR3 length equals 17 residues. Per the germline V gene, CDR1 is LNHDA and CDR2 is SQIVND (reference sequence). The J segment lost 4 bases and the V segment lost 6 bases, leaving 9 bases of the junction unmatched.

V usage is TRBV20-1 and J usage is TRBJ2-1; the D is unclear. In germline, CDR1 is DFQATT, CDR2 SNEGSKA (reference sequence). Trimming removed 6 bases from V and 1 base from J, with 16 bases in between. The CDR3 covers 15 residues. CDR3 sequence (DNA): TGCAGTGCCCCGGGCCCCCCCGTTTCCTACAATGAGCAGTTCTTC. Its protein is CSAPGPPVSYNEQFF.

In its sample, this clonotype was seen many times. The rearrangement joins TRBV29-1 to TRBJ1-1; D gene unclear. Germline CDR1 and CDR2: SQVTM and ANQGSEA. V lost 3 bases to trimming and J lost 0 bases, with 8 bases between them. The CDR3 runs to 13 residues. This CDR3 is CSVDRIMNTEAFF. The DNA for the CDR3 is TGCAGCGTTGATCGTATCATGAACACTGAAGCTTTCTTT.

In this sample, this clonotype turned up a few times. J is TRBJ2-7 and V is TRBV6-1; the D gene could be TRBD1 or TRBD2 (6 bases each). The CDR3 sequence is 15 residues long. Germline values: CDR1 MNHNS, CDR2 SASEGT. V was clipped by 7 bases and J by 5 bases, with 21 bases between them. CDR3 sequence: CASTRGGQGSHEQYF. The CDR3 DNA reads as TGTGCCAGCACTCGAGGGGGGCAGGGAAGCCACGAGCAGTACTTC.